This T cell receptor beta chain was obtained from a study of CD8 T cells in Susac syndrome. Negative isolation was used for CD8+ and CD4+ T cells and FACS enrichment for TEMRA cells. This clonotype was picked up one time. With random hexamers, roughly 0.45 to 1 ug RNA was reverse transcribed. immunoSEQ multiplex PCR amplified TCR beta CDR3 across 54 Vbeta, 13 Jbeta. TCRdb reanalysed the immunoSEQ multiplex PCR reads using MiXCR and keeps one entry per CDR3 protein. Of about 120,000 distinct CDR3 sequences listed, around 92% are singletons. V was cut by 5 bases and J by 11 bases, with 24 bases left in between. CDR1 is SQVTM, CDR2 ANQGSEA, per germline. This CDR3 is built from 14 residues.

Sequences were obtained from CD8+ T cells from PBMCs. The gene calls are TRBV29-1 and TRBJ1-1; D might be TRBD1 (6 bases). The receptor was derived from a human donor in good health. The CDR3 nucleotides read TGCAGCGTTCAAACCCTAAAGGGGGGCGCCGGTGCTTTCTTT. Its translation: CSVQTLKGGAGAFF. Supplemented by reference TRBV29-1 and TRBJ1-1, the full variable domain reads SAVISQKPSRDICQRGTSLTIQCQVDSQVTMMFWYRQQPGQSLTLIATANQGSEATYESGFVIDKFPISRPNLTFSTLTVSNMSPEDSSIYLCSVQTLKGGAGAFFGQGTRLTVV.